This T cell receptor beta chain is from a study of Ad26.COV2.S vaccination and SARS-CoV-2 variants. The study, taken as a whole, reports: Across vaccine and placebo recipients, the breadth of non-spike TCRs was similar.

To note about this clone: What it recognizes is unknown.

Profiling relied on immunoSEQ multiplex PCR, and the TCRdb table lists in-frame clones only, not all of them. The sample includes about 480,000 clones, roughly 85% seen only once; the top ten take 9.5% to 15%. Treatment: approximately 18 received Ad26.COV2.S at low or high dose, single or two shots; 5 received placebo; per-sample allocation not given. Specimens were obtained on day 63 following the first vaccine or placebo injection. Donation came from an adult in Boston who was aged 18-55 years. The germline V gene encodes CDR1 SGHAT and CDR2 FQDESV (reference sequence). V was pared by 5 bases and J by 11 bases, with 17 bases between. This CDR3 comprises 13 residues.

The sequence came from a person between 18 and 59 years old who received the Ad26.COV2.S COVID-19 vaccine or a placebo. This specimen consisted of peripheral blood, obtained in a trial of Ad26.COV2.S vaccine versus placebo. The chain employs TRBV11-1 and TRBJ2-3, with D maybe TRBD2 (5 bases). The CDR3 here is CASSPNRLPQQYF. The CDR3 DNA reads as TGTGCCAGCAGCCCAAATCGACTACCTCAGCAGTATTTT. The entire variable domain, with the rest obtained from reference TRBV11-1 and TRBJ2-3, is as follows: EAEVAQSPRYKITEKSQAVAFWCDPISGHATLYWYRQILGQGPELLVQFQDESVVDDSQLPKDRFSAERLKGVDSTLKIQPAELGDSAMYLCASSPNRLPQQYFGPGTRLTVL.